Included here is one T cell receptor (beta chain) sequence, with context. What it binds is not known. This sample was included in a study of shared clonotypes between healthy human individuals. The study, taken as a whole, reports: Sampling covered nothing but blood. Tissue TCR repertoires likely differ from those found in blood.

Generated by immunoSEQ multiplex PCR, the TCRdb table keeps only in-frame clones and is missing some. Of about 2.2 million clones listed, around 93% are singletons. V dropped 1 base and J dropped 6; count of bases not matched to a gene: 7. The CDR3 extends over 15 amino acids. CDR1 and CDR2 from the germline V gene are PRHDT and FYEKMQ (reference sequence). Naive CD8 cells lacked CD45RO, underwent positive selection for CCR7 and left out terminally differentiated effector memory CD45RA+ cells. The J gene is TRBJ1-2, the V gene TRBV13, with TRBD1 matching over 8 bases. The sequence was obtained from a young man in good health. Some clones in this sample may be carry-over from other donors' samples. Sequencing was performed on naive CD8+ T cells from PBMCs. Written as DNA, the CDR3 is TGTGCCAGCAGCTTAGCGGACAGGGAGCGTAATGGCTACACCTTC. Protein sequence: CASSLADRERNGYTF.